Reported below is one T cell receptor (beta chain). This specimen comes from a study of Graves' ophthalmopathy and Graves' hyperthyroidism. Study summary: Peripheral blood was gathered at first diagnosis, ahead of any treatment whatsoever.

CDR3 regions of TCR beta were amplified from RNA transcripts. Second-round multiplex PCR came after first-round RT-PCR with HTBI primers. TCRdb analysed the multiplex PCR reads with MiXCR anew, one entry per CDR3 protein. In the table there are 150,000 or so distinct CDR3 sequences, under 40% of which are singletons. Germline V gene sequence: CDR1 SGHAT, CDR2 FQNNGV. The CDR3 loop spans 18 amino acids. V lost 5 bases and J 5 bases, leaving 27 bases between the germline ends. The clonotype comes from a woman aged 40 to 55 with Graves' ophthalmopathy. The material sequenced was peripheral blood. The chain uses TRBV11-2 and TRBJ2-5, with D perhaps TRBD2 (6 bases). The CDR3 DNA follows: TGTGCCAGCAGCGAAGGAGGGATCGGGAGCACTATAAGGGAGACCCAGTACTTC. Its protein is CASSEGGIGSTIRETQYF.